This T cell receptor (beta chain) was sequenced during a study of shared clonotypes between healthy human individuals. Of note for this clone: What it binds is unknown.

Whole-study results and caveats: It was the few donors that limited the genetic and exposure-history diversity represented.

Only CD45RO-negative cells positively selected for CCR7 counted as naive CD8 cells, so terminally differentiated effector memory CD45RA+ cells were excluded. Trimming removed 1 base from V and 0 bases from J, with 10 bases in between. The CDR3 is made up of 15 amino acids. Germline V CDR1 and CDR2: SNHLY, FYNNEI. The table came from immunoSEQ multiplex PCR; TCRdb's copy has only in-frame clones and leaves some out. This table has about 2 million clones, approximately 94% appearing once. The sample taken for sequencing was naive CD8+ T cells sorted from blood. The rearrangement joins TRBV2 to TRBJ2-7, with TRBD1 as a possible D gene (5 bases). The receptor was derived from a man aged 18-30 years in good health. The CDR3 bases are TGTGCCAGCAGTGAAGACGTCAGGGCCTCCTACGAGCAGTACTTC. Amino acids: CASSEDVRASYEQYF.